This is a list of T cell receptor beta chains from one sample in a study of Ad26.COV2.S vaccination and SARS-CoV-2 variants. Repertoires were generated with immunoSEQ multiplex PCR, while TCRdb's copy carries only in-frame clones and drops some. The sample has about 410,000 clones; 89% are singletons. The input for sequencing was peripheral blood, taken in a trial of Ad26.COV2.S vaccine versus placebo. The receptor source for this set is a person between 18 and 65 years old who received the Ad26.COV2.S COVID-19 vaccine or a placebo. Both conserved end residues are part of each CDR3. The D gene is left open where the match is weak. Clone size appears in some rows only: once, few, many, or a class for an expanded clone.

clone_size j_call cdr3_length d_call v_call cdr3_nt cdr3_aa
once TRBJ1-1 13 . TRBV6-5 TGTGCCAGCAGCTTCTCGGGAGACACTGAAGCTTTCTTT CASSFSGDTEAFF
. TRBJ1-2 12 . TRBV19 TGTGCCAGTAGTCGGATGAACTATGGCTACACCTTC CASSRMNYGYTF
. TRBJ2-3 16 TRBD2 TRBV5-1 TGCGCCAGCAGCCCCAAAGCGGGAGGGAGGACAGATACGCAGTATTTT CASSPKAGGRTDTQYF
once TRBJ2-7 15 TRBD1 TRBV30 TGTGCCTGGTCATACAGGGGGCGGTTTTCGTACGAGCAGTACTTC CAWSYRGRFSYEQYF
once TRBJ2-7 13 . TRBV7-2 TGTGCCAGCAGCTTGTCCGTTTACTACGAGCAGTACTTC CASSLSVYYEQYF
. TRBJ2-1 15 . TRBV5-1 TGCGCCAGCAGCCAAACGACAGGAACCTACAATGAGCAGTTCTTC CASSQTTGTYNEQFF
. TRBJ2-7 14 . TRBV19 TGTGCCAGTAGTCAGACGTTCCCGAGGGGCGAGCAGTACTTC CASSQTFPRGEQYF
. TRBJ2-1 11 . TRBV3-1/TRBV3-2 TGTGCCAGCAGCCAAGAATATGAGCAGTTCTTC CASSQEYEQFF
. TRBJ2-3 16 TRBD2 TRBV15 TGTGCCACCAGCAGAGGGTCAGCGGGAGTCACAGATACGCAGTATTTT CATSRGSAGVTDTQYF
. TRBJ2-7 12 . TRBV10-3 TGTGCCATCAGTGAGCAGACAGACGAGCAGTACTTC CAISEQTDEQYF
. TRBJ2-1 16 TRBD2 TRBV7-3 TGTGCCAGCAGCTTAACGGGCGGGAGGGAAGTCAATGAGCAGTTCTTC CASSLTGGREVNEQFF
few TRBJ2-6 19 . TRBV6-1 TGTGCCAGCAGTGAAGCGGTAGGGCGGTTGAGATCTGGGGCCAACGTCCTGACTTTC CASSEAVGRLRSGANVLTF
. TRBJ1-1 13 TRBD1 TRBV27 TGTGCCAGCCATGGACAGGGGAACACTGAAGCTTTCTTT CASHGQGNTEAFF
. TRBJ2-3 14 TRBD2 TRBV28 TGTGCCAGCAGTTTAAGGGCTAGCGGCGATACGCAGTATTTT CASSLRASGDTQYF
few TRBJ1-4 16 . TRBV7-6 TGTGCCAGCAGCTCCGGGGGATGGGCAGACGATGAAAAACTGTTTTTT CASSSGGWADDEKLFF
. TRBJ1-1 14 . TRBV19 TGTGCCAGTACCAGAGGGGATTTAGGGACTGAAGCTTTCTTT CASTRGDLGTEAFF
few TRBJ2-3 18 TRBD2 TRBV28 TGTGCCAGCAGTGGGCCGACTAGCGGGAGTTGGGGCACAGATACGCAGTATTTT CASSGPTSGSWGTDTQYF
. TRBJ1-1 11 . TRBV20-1 TGCAGTGCCGAGGATCGGGCGGAAGCTTTCTTT CSAEDRAEAFF
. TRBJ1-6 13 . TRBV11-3 TGTGCCAGCAGCTCCTTAAATAATTCACCCCTCCACTTT CASSSLNNSPLHF
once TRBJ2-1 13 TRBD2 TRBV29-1 TGCAGCGTGACTAGCGGGAGAGGCAATGAGCAGTTCTTC CSVTSGRGNEQFF
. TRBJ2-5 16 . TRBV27 TGTGCCAGCAGTAGCTTCAAGGCGGACGGTCGGGAGACCCAGTACTTC CASSSFKADGRETQYF
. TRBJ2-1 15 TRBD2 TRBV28 TGTGCCAGCAGTCTACTAGCGGGAGCAGGCAATGAGCAGTTCTTC CASSLLAGAGNEQFF
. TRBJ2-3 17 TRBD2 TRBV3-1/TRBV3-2 TGTGCCAGCAGCCAAGATTTAGGGGCGGGAGACACAGATACGCAGTATTTT CASSQDLGAGDTDTQYF
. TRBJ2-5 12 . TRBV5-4 TGTGCCAGCAGTGGCCCAGAAGAGACCCAGTACTTC CASSGPEETQYF
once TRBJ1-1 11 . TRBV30 TGTGCCTGGGTCAGGAGAACTGAAGCTTTCTTT CAWVRRTEAFF
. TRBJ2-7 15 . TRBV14 TGTGCCAGCAGCCAAGGTTCCGGGACGAGGACCGAGCAGTACTTC CASSQGSGTRTEQYF